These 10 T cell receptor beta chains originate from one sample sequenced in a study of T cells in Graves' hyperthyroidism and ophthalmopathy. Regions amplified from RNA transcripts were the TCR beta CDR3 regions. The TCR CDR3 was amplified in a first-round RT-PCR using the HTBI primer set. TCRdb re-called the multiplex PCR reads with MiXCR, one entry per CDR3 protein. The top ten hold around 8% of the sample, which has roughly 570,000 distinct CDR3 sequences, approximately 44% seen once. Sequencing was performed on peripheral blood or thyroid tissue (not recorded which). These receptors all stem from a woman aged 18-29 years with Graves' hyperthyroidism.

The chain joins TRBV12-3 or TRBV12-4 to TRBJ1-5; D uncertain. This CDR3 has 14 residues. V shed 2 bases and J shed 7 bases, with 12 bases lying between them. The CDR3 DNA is TGTGCCAGCAGTTTAAGTTTCGGGCGGCAGCCCCAGCATTTT. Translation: CASSLSFGRQPQHF.

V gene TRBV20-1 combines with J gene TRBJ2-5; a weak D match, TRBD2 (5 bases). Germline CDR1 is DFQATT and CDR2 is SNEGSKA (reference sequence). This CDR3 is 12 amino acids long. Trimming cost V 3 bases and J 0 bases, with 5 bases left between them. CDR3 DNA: TGCAGTGCTAGGGACTACCAAGAGACCCAGTACTTC. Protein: CSARDYQETQYF.

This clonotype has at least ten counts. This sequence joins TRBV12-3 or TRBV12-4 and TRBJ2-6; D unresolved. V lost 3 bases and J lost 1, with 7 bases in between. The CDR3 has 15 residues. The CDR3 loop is CASSFSGSGANVLTF. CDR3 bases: TGTGCCAGCAGTTTTTCTGGGTCTGGGGCCAACGTCCTGACTTTC.

Here the CDR3 DNA reads TGTGCCAGCACTCTAGGGGGGCGAGAGACCCAGTACTTC. Translation: CASTLGGRETQYF. The chain is built from TRBV2 and TRBJ2-5; the D call may be TRBD1 or TRBD2 (6 bases each). CDR3 length: 13 amino acids. Germline V lookup: CDR1 SNHLY, CDR2 FYNNEI. Trimming took 7 bases from V and 4 from J, leaving 13 bases between them. Based on the CDR3 plus reference TRBV2 and TRBJ2-5, the full variable domain is EPEVTQTPSHQVTQMGQEVILRCVPISNHLYFYWYRQILGQKVEFLVSFYNNEISEKSEIFDDQFSVERPDGSNFTLKIRSTKLEDSAMYFCASTLGGRETQYFGPGTRLLVL.

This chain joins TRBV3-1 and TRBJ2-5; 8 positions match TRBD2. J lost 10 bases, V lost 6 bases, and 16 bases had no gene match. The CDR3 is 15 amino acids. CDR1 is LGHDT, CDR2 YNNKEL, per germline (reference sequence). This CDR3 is CASSLNGREGWIQYF. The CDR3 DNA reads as TGTGCCAGCAGTCTTAACGGGAGGGAAGGCTGGATCCAGTACTTC.

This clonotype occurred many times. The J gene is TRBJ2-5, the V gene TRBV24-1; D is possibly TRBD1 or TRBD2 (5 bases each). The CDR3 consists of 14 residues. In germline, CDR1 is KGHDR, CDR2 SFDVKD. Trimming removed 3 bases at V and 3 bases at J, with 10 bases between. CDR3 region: CATSDQGPKETQYF. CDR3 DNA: TGTGCCACCAGTGATCAGGGACCTAAAGAGACCCAGTACTTC.

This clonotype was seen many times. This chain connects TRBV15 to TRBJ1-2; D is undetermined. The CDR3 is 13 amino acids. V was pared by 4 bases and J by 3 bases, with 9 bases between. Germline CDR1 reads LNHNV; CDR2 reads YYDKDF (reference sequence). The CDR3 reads CATSKILDYGYTF. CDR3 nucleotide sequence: TGTGCCACCAGCAAGATTCTTGACTATGGCTACACCTTC.

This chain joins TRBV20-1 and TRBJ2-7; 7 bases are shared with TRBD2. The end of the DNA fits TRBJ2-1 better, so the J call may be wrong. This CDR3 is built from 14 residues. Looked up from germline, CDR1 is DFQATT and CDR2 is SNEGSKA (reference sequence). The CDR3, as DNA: TGCAGTGCTAGAGATGCGGGAGAGGTCAATGAGCAGTTCTTC. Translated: CSARDAGEVNEQFF.

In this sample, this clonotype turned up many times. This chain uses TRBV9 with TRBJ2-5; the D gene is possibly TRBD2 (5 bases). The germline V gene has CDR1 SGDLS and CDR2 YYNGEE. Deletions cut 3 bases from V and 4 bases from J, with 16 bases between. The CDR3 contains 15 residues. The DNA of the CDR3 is TGTGCCAGCAGCGGCGGACTTGCCACCCTAGAGACCCAGTACTTC. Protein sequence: CASSGGLATLETQYF.

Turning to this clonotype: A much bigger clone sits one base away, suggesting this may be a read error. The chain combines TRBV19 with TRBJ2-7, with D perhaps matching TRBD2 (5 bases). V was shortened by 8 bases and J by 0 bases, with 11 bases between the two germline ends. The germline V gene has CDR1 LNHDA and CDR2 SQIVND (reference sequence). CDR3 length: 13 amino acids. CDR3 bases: TGTGCCAGTTCACGGGGAATCTCCTACGAGCAGTACTTC. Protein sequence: CASSRGISYEQYF.